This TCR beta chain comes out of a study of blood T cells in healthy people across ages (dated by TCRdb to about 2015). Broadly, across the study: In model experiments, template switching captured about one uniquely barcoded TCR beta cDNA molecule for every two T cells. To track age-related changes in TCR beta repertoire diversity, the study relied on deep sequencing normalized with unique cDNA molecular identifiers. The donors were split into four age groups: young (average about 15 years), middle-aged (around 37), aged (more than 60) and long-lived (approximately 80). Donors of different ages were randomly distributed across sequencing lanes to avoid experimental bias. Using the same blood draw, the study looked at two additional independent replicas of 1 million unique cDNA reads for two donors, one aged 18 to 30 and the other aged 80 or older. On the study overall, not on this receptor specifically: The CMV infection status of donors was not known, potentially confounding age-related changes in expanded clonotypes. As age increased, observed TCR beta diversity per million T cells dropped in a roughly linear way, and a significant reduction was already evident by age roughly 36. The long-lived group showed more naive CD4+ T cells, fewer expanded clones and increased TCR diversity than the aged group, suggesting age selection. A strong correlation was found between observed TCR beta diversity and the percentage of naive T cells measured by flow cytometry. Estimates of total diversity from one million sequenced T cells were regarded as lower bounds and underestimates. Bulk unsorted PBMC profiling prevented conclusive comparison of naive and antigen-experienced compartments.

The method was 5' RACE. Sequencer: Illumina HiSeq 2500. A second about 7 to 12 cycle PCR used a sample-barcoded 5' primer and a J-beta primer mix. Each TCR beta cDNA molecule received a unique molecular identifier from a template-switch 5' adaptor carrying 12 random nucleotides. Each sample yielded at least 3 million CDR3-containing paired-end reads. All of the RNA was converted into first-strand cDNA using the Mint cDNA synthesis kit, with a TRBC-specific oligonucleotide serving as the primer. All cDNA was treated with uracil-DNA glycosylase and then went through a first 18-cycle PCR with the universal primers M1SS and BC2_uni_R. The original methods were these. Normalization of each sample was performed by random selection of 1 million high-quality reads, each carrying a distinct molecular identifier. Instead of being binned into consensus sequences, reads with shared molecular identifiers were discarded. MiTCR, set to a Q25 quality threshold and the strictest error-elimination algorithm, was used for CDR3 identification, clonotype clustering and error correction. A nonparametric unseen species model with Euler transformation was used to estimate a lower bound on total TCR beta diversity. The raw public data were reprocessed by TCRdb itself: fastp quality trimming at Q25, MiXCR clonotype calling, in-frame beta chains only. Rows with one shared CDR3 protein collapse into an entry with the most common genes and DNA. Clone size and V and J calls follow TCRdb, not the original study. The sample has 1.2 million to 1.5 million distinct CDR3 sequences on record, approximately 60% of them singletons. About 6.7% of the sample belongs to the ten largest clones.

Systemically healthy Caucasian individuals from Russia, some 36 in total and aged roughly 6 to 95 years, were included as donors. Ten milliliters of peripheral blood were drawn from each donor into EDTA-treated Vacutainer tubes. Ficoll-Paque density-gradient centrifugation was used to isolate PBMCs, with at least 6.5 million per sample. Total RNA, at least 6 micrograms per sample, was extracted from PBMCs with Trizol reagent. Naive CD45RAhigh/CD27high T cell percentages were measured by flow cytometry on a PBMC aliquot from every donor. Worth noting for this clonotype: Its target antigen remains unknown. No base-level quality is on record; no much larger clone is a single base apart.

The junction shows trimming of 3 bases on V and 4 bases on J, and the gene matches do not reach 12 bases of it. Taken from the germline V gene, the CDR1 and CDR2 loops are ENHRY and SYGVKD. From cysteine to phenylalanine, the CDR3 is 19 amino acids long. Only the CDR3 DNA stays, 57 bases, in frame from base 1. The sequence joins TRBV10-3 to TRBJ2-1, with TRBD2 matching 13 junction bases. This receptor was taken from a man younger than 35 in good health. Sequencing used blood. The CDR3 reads CAISDLSTSGRVGYNEQFF. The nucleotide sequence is TGTGCCATCAGTGATCTCTCTACTAGCGGGAGGGTAGGTTACAATGAGCAGTTCTTC.